The T cell receptor (beta chain) described here comes from a study of blood T cell repertoires in COVID-19. The overall study: Samples came from the United States, Italy and Spain, spanning acute and convalescent COVID-19.

Clones were sequenced by immunoSEQ multiplex PCR, and TCRdb holds only the in-frame ones, with some missing. The table has about 120,000 clones, over 80% seen once. V was shortened by 3 bases and J by 0 bases, with 10 bases between the two germline ends. The CDR3 is 15 residues long. Looked up from germline, CDR1 is SGDLS and CDR2 is YYNGEE. The genes are TRBV9 and TRBJ1-3; no clear D gene. This TCR was recovered from a woman in her 70s with acute or convalescent COVID-19. The sample comprised peripheral blood. CDR3 sequence (DNA): TGTGCCAGCAGCGATGCGACAACCTCTGGAAACACCATATATTTT. It yields the protein CASSDATTSGNTIYF.